Following are 11 T cell receptor beta chains from one sample sequenced in a study of T cell clonotyping in hematopoietic cell transplantation. Sequencing was performed with immunoSEQ multiplex PCR; in TCRdb, only in-frame clones are kept and a portion is missing. The table has tens of thousands of clones, 95% seen once. Sequenced: peripheral blood mononuclear cells. The source is a man aged 30 to 45 in good health. Some clones in this sample may be carry-over from other donors' samples.

The chain combines TRBV7-6 with TRBJ2-2, with a possible D match to TRBD2 (5 bases). CDR3 length: 15 residues. CDR1 SGHVS and CDR2 FNYEAQ come from the germline V gene. Trimming removed 7 bases at V and 4 bases at J, with 16 bases between. The CDR3 loop reads CASTLEGPSTGELFF. CDR3 nucleotide sequence: TGTGCCAGCACTCTAGAGGGCCCGAGCACCGGGGAGCTGTTTTTT.

In nucleotides, the CDR3 is TGTGCCAGCAGCTCGATCACAGATACGCAGTATTTT. This codes for CASSSITDTQYF. This chain connects TRBV5-8 to TRBJ2-3; D unresolved. This CDR3 region has 12 residues. Germline V gene lookup returns CDR1 SGHTS and CDR2 YDEGEE. Trimming removed 3 bases at V and 2 bases at J, with 4 bases between.

The chain uses TRBV10-3 and TRBJ1-1; no clear D. This CDR3 is 11 amino acids long. The germline gives CDR1 ENHRY, CDR2 SYGVKD. V was cut by 5 bases and J by 4 bases, with 5 bases left in between. CDR3 protein: CAISPGTEAFF. The CDR3 DNA is TGTGCCATCAGTCCCGGCACTGAAGCTTTCTTT.

A single count supports this clone. The chain has TRBV6-1 and TRBJ1-3; D unresolved. CDR3 size: 15 residues. In germline, CDR1 is MNHNS, CDR2 SASEGT. V gave up 2 bases and J gave up 3 bases, with 11 bases separating them. In DNA, the CDR3 is TGTGCCAGCAGTGAAATCGTCGCGAGTGGAAACACCATATATTTT. This translates into CASSEIVASGNTIYF.

This sequence joins TRBV5-5 and TRBJ1-5, with D possibly matching TRBD1 (5 bases). In germline, CDR1 is SGHKS, CDR2 YYEKEE (reference sequence). The CDR3 contains 16 residues. With 2 bases removed from V and 0 bases from J, the gap between germline ends came to 12 bases. This CDR3 is CASSFGTDISNQPQHF. The CDR3 bases are TGTGCCAGCAGCTTTGGTACGGACATTAGCAATCAGCCCCAGCATTTT.

This clone was detected a few times. The chain has TRBV7-8 and TRBJ1-3; D ambiguous. V shed 5 bases and J shed 2 bases, with 13 bases lying between them. This CDR3 spans 15 amino acids. CDR1 is SGHVS and CDR2 is FQNEAQ in the germline V gene. This chain's CDR3 is CASSISTGAGNTIYF. In nucleotides, the CDR3 is TGTGCCAGCAGCATCAGTACCGGGGCTGGAAACACCATATATTTT.

This chain uses TRBV27 with TRBJ2-7, with 9 bases that match TRBD1. The CDR3 loop spans 14 amino acids. In germline, CDR1 is MNHEY, CDR2 SMNVEV (reference sequence). Losses at the gene ends were 5 bases for V and 4 bases for J; bases not matched to a gene: 6. CDR3 sequence: CASSQGQGQYEQYF. CDR3 nucleotides: TGTGCCAGCAGTCAGGGACAGGGACAATACGAGCAGTACTTC.

This rearrangement joins TRBV7-2 to TRBJ1-5; 7 bases are shared with TRBD1. The CDR3 is made up of 17 amino acids. The V gene end was trimmed by 1 base and the J gene end by 0 bases; junction bases not matched to a gene: 6. Germline CDR1 SGHTA, CDR2 FQGNSA. The CDR3 is CASSLGQGTDSNQPQHF. The CDR3 DNA follows: TGTGCCAGCAGCTTAGGTCAAGGGACAGATAGCAATCAGCCCCAGCATTTT.

As regards this clone: One end of the junction is discordant with germline, which a read error may explain. The chain links TRBV5-1 to TRBJ2-3; D ambiguous. The CDR3 sequence is 15 residues long. The germline CDR1 and CDR2 sequences are SGHRS and YFSETQ. The CDR3 spells CASTLGSLGTDTQYF. In nucleotides, the CDR3 is TGCGCCAGCACCTTGGGTTCCCTCGGGACAGATACGCAGTATTTT.

The chain links TRBV7-8 to TRBJ1-5; a weak D match, TRBD1 (6 bases). The length of the CDR3 is 15 residues. V lost 5 bases, J lost 4 bases, and 15 bases lay in between. The V gene's germline CDR1 is SGHVS and CDR2 FQNEAQ. The CDR3 reads CASSPQDRLNQPQHF. The CDR3 DNA follows: TGTGCCAGCAGCCCTCAGGACAGACTTAATCAGCCCCAGCATTTT.

This chain joins TRBV27 and TRBJ2-1; D is ambiguous. There are 13 residues in the CDR3. Germline V gene data show CDR1 as MNHEY and CDR2 as SMNVEV (reference sequence). Trimming took off 6 bases at V and 6 bases at J, with 12 bases between the two ends. The CDR3 spells CASSLQTVNEQFF. The CDR3 DNA sequence: TGTGCCAGCAGCCTTCAAACAGTCAATGAGCAGTTCTTC.